Here is one T cell receptor beta chain with its context. This clonotype came up a few times. Its target antigen remains unknown. No much larger clone exists at a distance of one base, and base qualities are not known. Ficoll-Paque density gradient centrifugation was the method used to isolate PBMCs. Sequencing relied on an Illumina NovaSeq 6000. cDNA libraries for TCRalpha and TCRbeta were prepared by 5'RACE using constant-segment primers, with sample barcodes and unique molecular identifiers added. RNA was extracted from every sample with Trizol reagent. Amplification of the libraries took two PCR steps, and the second step added a second sample barcode plus Illumina TruSeq adapters. Sequencing of the libraries was done on an Illumina NovaSeq, producing 2 x 150 bp paired-end reads. Under the source paper's analysis protocol: Reads were demultiplexed and collapsed into UMI-guided consensus sequences with migec v1.2.7. Using mixcr v2.1.11, the UMI consensuses were aligned to TRA and TRB V and J templates and assembled into clonotypes. A clonotype was counted as expanded or contracted only if both edgeR and NoisET called the change significant, with noise models trained on biological replicates. For edgeR calls, a false discovery rate-adjusted p below 0.01 and a log2 fold-change threshold of 1 were applied. As an exploratory analysis of dynamics, max-normalized trajectories of the 1000 most abundant clonotypes were examined by PCA with hierarchical clustering. Separately sequenced CD4+ and CD8+ repertoires were used to assign a CD4 or CD8 phenotype to each responding clone. TCRdb reprocessed the public reads (quality trimming at Q25 with fastp, clone calling with MiXCR) and kept in-frame beta chains. CDR3 protein duplicates are merged, each entry listing the most common genes and DNA. These V and J calls derive from TCRdb rather than the authors' analysis. Within this sample are around 140,000 distinct CDR3 sequences, with approximately 21% of them counted one time only. In total, the top ten clones hold approximately 2.4% of the sample.

The data derive from a study of T-cell memory formation after mild COVID-19 (dated by TCRdb to 2020 to 2023). About the full investigation: TCR sequence clusters from the two donors were largely donor specific. In two donors, T-cell clones that expanded and contracted after mild COVID-19 were followed by sequencing TCRalpha and TCRbeta repertoires longitudinally. Two young, previously healthy adult volunteers, one female and one male, were included in the cohort. The paper's findings and limits, for the study overall: Only a couple of mild cases were covered in the study, and larger cohorts including severe cases with pre-infection samples were considered necessary. Contracting CD4+ clones appeared mostly in the CM and EM memory subsets, whereas CD8+ clones were enriched in EMRA. SARS-CoV-2 specificity was not confirmed for the second-wave clones peaking on day 37. Clones that contracted from day 15 to 85 showed balanced CD4/CD8 phenotypes, whereas a second wave of clones that expanded from day 15 to 37 leaned towards CD4+. Some responding clones were detected in pre-infection memory, which suggested that pre-existing cross-reactive memory T cells had joined the SARS-CoV-2 response.

The CDR3, cysteine through phenylalanine, is 18 amino acids long. The kept DNA is CDR3 alone, 54 bases in frame from the first base. Sequences SGHAT (CDR1) and FQNNGV (CDR2) are obtained from the germline V gene. V and J are trimmed by 0 bases and 4 bases, and the gene matches miss 7 bases of the junction. The sample comprised PBMCs or a T cell subset sorted from them (not recorded which). The clonotype comes from an adult woman who had mild COVID-19 (a few samples of this study predate the infection). The sample titles of this study are shuffled in the database, so cell type and time point are left out; the donor was told from shared clones. Rearrangement joined TRBV11-2 to TRBJ2-3, and TRBD2 aligns with 13 junction nucleotides. The bases are TGTGCCAGCAGCTTAGATCTAGGACTAGCGGGAGTATCAGATACGCAGTATTTT. Its translation reads: CASSLDLGLAGVSDTQYF.